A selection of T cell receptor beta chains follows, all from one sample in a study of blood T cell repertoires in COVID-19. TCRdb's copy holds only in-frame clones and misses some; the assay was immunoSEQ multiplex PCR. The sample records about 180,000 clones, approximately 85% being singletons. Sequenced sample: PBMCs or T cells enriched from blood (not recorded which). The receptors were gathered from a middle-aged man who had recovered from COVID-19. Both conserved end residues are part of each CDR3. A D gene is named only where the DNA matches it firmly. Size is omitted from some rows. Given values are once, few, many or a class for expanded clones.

CASSLVGGSEQFF	TGTGCCAGCAGCTTAGTAGGCGGGAGTGAGCAGTTCTTC	once	TRBV7-8	TRBD2	TRBJ2-1
CSVEDRGGHEQYF	TGCAGCGTTGAAGATCGGGGAGGCCACGAGCAGTACTTC	.	TRBV29-1	.	TRBJ2-7
CASSPRTGQSGNTIYF	TGTGCCAGCAGCCCCCGGACAGGGCAATCTGGAAACACCATATATTTT	.	TRBV11-3	TRBD1	TRBJ1-3
CASSVSGGGINEQFF	TGTGCCAGCAGCGTTAGCGGGGGGGGTATCAATGAGCAGTTCTTC	.	TRBV9	TRBD2	TRBJ2-1
CASSSAGSNTGELFF	TGTGCCAGTAGTTCGGCAGGGTCTAACACCGGGGAGCTGTTTTTT	.	TRBV19	.	TRBJ2-2
CASSRGNEKLFF	TGTGCCAGCAGCAGGGGAAATGAAAAACTGTTTTTT	once	TRBV27	.	TRBJ1-4
CASSVVQGNEQFF	TGTGCCAGCAGCGTAGTTCAGGGCAATGAGCAGTTCTTC	.	TRBV9	.	TRBJ2-1
CASSLLVGQGSTDTQYF	TGTGCCAGCAGCCTACTTGTGGGACAGGGAAGCACAGATACGCAGTATTTT	.	TRBV7-8	TRBD1	TRBJ2-3
CASSPTLAGPTDTQYF	TGTGCCAGCAGCCCAACTCTAGCGGGGCCGACAGATACGCAGTATTTT	.	TRBV9	TRBD2	TRBJ2-3
CASSTNGAWDEQFF	TGTGCCAGCAGTACCAATGGGGCGTGGGATGAGCAGTTCTTC	.	TRBV6-4	.	TRBJ2-1
CASSPSWAEQYF	TGTGCCAGCAGCCCATCTTGGGCCGAGCAGTACTTC	.	TRBV7-6	.	TRBJ2-7
CASSATGNTEAFF	TGCGCCAGCAGTGCGACAGGGAACACTGAAGCTTTCTTT	.	TRBV10-1	.	TRBJ1-1
CAWSEGAVNGYTF	TGTGCCTGGAGTGAAGGGGCAGTCAATGGCTACACCTTC	.	TRBV30	.	TRBJ1-2
CAWSVLGEGANPYEQYF	TGTGCCTGGAGTGTCCTGGGAGAGGGCGCGAACCCCTACGAGCAGTACTTC	.	TRBV30	.	TRBJ2-7
CAISRDKASYEQYF	TGTGCCATCAGCCGGGACAAAGCTTCCTACGAGCAGTACTTC	once	TRBV10-3	.	TRBJ2-7
CATSGLAGYQETQYF	TGTGCCACCAGTGGCCTAGCGGGGTACCAAGAGACCCAGTACTTC	.	TRBV24-1	TRBD2	TRBJ2-5
CASSYRQGTTYNEQFF	TGTGCCAGCAGCTACCGACAGGGAACCACGTACAATGAGCAGTTCTTC	.	TRBV11-2	TRBD1	TRBJ2-1
CASSQGGGKQFF	TGTGCCAGCAGCCAAGGGGGGGGAAAGCAGTTCTTC	.	TRBV14	TRBD2	TRBJ2-1
CASSLSLKGSTGYTF	TGTGCCAGCAGTTTATCTCTTAAAGGGAGTACTGGCTACACCTTC	once	TRBV28	.	TRBJ1-2
CASSLAPDQPQHF	TGTGCCAGCAGCTTGGCCCCCGATCAGCCCCAGCATTTT	.	TRBV11-3	.	TRBJ1-5
CASSFQESPLHF	TGTGCCAGCAGCTTCCAGGAATCACCCCTCCACTTT	.	TRBV13	.	TRBJ1-6
CASSSHRFYGYTF	TGTGCCAGCAGCTCGCACAGGTTCTATGGCTACACCTTC	.	TRBV7-2	.	TRBJ1-2
CASSFGGIGYGYTF	TGTGCCAGCAGTTTCGGGGGAATTGGGTATGGCTACACCTTC	.	TRBV27	.	TRBJ1-2
CASRPYRGNQPQHF	TGTGCCAGCAGACCATACAGGGGAAATCAGCCCCAGCATTTT	.	TRBV6-5	TRBD1	TRBJ1-5
CASRTSGSSQYF	TGCGCCAGCAGAACTAGCGGGAGCTCCCAGTACTTC	.	TRBV10-2	TRBD2	TRBJ2-5
CASRDSNSHSPLHF	TGTGCCAGCAGGGACAGTAACTCTCATTCACCCCTCCACTTT	many	TRBV6-4	.	TRBJ1-6
CASSPKAVEIAFF	TGTGCCAGCAGCCCGAAGGCGGTCGAAATAGCTTTCTTT	once	TRBV3-1/TRBV3-2	.	TRBJ1-1
CASSPLDRVSYEQYF	TGTGCCAGCAGCCCCCTGGACAGGGTATCCTACGAGCAGTACTTC	.	TRBV7-9	TRBD1	TRBJ2-7
CATSDRAFQPQHF	TGTGCCACATCGGACAGGGCGTTTCAGCCCCAGCATTTT	.	TRBV24-1	TRBD1	TRBJ1-5
CASSREDGAGGEQFF	TGTGCCAGCAGTAGGGAGGACGGAGCGGGCGGTGAGCAGTTCTTC	.	TRBV6-4	.	TRBJ2-1
CAWGNSKPGDF	TGTGCCTGGGGAAATAGCAAACCGGGGGACTTT	.	TRBV30	.	TRBJ1-1
CASSRGGATADTQYF	TGTGCCAGCAGTCGTGGGGGGGCGACCGCAGATACGCAGTATTTT	.	TRBV25-1	.	TRBJ2-3
CASSLPGLAGGEELFF	TGTGCCAGTAGCCTTCCGGGACTAGCGGGAGGGGAGGAGCTGTTTTTT	.	TRBV19	TRBD2	TRBJ2-2
CASSVGGGSTNTGELFF	TGTGCCAGCAGCGTAGGTGGGGGGTCGACGAACACCGGGGAGCTGTTTTTT	.	TRBV9	.	TRBJ2-2
CASTPLFSATNEKLFF	TGTGCCAGCACCCCACTGTTTAGCGCAACTAATGAAAAACTGTTTTTT	.	TRBV27	.	TRBJ1-4
CASSLVGGVGYEQYF	TGTGCCAGCAGCTTAGTAGGAGGGGTTGGCTACGAGCAGTACTTC	.	TRBV11-2	.	TRBJ2-7
CASSPPGTLHGYTF	TGTGCCAGCTCACCACCGGGGACACTCCATGGCTACACCTTC	.	TRBV18	.	TRBJ1-2
CASSRTSHRHEQFF	TGTGCCAGCAGTCGGACTAGTCACCGCCATGAGCAGTTCTTC	.	TRBV6-8	TRBD2	TRBJ2-1
CAADIYSNQPQHF	TGTGCCGCGGACATCTATAGCAATCAGCCCCAGCATTTT	.	TRBV28	.	TRBJ1-5
CASSPMTPGDTEAFF	TGTGCCAGCAGCCCCATGACCCCGGGGGACACTGAAGCTTTCTTT	.	TRBV9	.	TRBJ1-1
CASSLAPGTSNYGYTF	TGCGCCAGCAGCTTGGCCCCTGGCACCTCTAACTATGGCTACACCTTC	.	TRBV5-1	.	TRBJ1-2
CASSPRLDIDTQYF	TGTGCCAGCAGCCCAAGACTAGACATAGATACGCAGTATTTT	.	TRBV5-8	.	TRBJ2-3
CAWSNGGAGF	TGTGCCTGGTCGAACGGGGGGGCGGGTTTT	.	TRBV30	.	TRBJ1-1
CASSTTGNTEAFF	TGTGCCAGCAGCACGACAGGGAACACTGAAGCTTTCTTT	.	TRBV2	.	TRBJ1-1
CASGFSRTSGNEQYF	TGTGCTAGTGGTTTCTCGAGGACTAGCGGGAACGAGCAGTACTTC	.	TRBV12-5	TRBD2	TRBJ2-7
CASSVNWLAGGTGPGEQFF	TGTGCCAGCAGCGTGAACTGGCTAGCGGGGGGAACCGGACCGGGAGAGCAGTTCTTC	.	TRBV9	TRBD2	TRBJ2-1